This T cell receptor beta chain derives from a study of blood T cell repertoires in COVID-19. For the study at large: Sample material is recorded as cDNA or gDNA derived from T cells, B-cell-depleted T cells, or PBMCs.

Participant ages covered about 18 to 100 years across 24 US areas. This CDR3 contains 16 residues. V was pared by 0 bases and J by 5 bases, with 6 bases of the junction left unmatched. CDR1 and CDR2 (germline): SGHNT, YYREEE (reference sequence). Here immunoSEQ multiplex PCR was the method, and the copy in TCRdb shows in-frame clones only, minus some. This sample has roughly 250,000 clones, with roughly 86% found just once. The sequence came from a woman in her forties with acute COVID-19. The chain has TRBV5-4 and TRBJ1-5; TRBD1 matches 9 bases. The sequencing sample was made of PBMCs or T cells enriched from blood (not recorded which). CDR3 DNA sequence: TGTGCCAGCAGCTTGGTATGGGACAGGGACCATCAGCCCCAGCATTTT. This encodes CASSLVWDRDHQPQHF.